Listed below are T cell receptor beta chains from one sample, sequenced in a study of control samples from healthy donors and cancer patients. Sequencing was performed with immunoSEQ multiplex PCR; in TCRdb, only in-frame clones are kept and a portion is missing. This table holds roughly 76,000 clones, roughly 94% found once. Sequenced sample: blood. Receptor source: a woman aged 40 to 50 in good health. The CDR3 runs from the conserved cysteine through the conserved F or W. D genes are given only for firm matches. Some rows mark clone size as missing; the rest say once, few, many or name a class of expanded clone.

V	size	D	J	CDR3	DNA
TRBV4-1	NA	NA	TRBJ2-1	CASSQEPGLAYNEQFF	TGCGCCAGCAGCCAAGAGCCCGGTCTGGCCTACAATGAGCAGTTCTTC
TRBV7-9	NA	NA	TRBJ1-3	CASSLVESGNTIYF	TGTGCCAGCAGCTTAGTAGAATCTGGAAACACCATATATTTT
TRBV7-9	NA	TRBD2	TRBJ2-7	CASSLATSGPTYEQYF	TGTGCCAGCAGCTTAGCGACTAGCGGCCCAACCTACGAGCAGTACTTC
TRBV7-2	NA	NA	TRBJ2-7	CASSLLTYEQYF	TGTGCCAGCAGCCTTCTTACCTACGAGCAGTACTTC
TRBV4-2	NA	NA	TRBJ1-2	CASSPGTTPYTF	TGTGCCAGCAGCCCCGGGACTACACCCTACACCTTC
TRBV5-1	NA	NA	TRBJ2-7	CASSFDPAYEQYF	TGCGCCAGCAGCTTCGATCCAGCCTACGAGCAGTACTTC
TRBV6-5	NA	NA	TRBJ2-7	CASRSPSSYEQYF	TGTGCCAGCAGATCACCTTCATCCTACGAGCAGTACTTC
TRBV5-1	NA	NA	TRBJ2-1	CASSLGTSSGQRYNEQFF	TGCGCCAGCAGCTTGGGGACCTCCTCGGGGCAACGGTACAATGAGCAGTTCTTC
TRBV27	NA	TRBD1	TRBJ1-5	CASSPTGVYSNQPQHF	TGTGCCAGCAGTCCGACAGGGGTCTATAGCAATCAGCCCCAGCATTTT
TRBV12-3/TRBV12-4	NA	NA	TRBJ1-2	CASSLDRGYTF	TGTGCCAGCAGTCTAGACCGTGGCTACACCTTC
TRBV7-8	once	NA	TRBJ1-5	CASSLAGDQPQHF	TGTGCCAGCAGCTTAGCGGGGGATCAGCCCCAGCATTTT
TRBV18	NA	NA	TRBJ2-7	CASSLDTGPYEQYF	TGTGCCAGCTCACTAGACACAGGACCCTACGAGCAGTACTTC
TRBV28	NA	TRBD1	TRBJ1-4	CASSLGTGDEKLFF	TGTGCCAGCAGTTTGGGGACAGGGGATGAAAAACTGTTTTTT
TRBV30	NA	TRBD2	TRBJ2-2	CARGGKNTGELFF	TGTGCCCGCGGGGGGAAAAACACCGGGGAGCTGTTTTTT
TRBV11-2	NA	NA	TRBJ2-1	CASSPRPDNEQFF	TGTGCCAGCAGCCCGAGACCCGACAATGAGCAGTTCTTC
TRBV27	NA	TRBD2	TRBJ2-5	CASSSRLASWETQYF	TGTGCCAGCAGTTCACGACTAGCTTCTTGGGAGACCCAGTACTTC
TRBV7-9	NA	NA	TRBJ2-7	CASIPADSPTHYEQYF	TGTGCCAGCATCCCGGCAGACAGCCCGACCCACTACGAGCAGTACTTC
TRBV6-2/TRBV6-3	NA	TRBD1	TRBJ1-6	CASSYPVDRADPALHF	TGTGCCAGCAGTTACCCCGTGGACAGGGCAGATCCGGCCCTCCACTTT